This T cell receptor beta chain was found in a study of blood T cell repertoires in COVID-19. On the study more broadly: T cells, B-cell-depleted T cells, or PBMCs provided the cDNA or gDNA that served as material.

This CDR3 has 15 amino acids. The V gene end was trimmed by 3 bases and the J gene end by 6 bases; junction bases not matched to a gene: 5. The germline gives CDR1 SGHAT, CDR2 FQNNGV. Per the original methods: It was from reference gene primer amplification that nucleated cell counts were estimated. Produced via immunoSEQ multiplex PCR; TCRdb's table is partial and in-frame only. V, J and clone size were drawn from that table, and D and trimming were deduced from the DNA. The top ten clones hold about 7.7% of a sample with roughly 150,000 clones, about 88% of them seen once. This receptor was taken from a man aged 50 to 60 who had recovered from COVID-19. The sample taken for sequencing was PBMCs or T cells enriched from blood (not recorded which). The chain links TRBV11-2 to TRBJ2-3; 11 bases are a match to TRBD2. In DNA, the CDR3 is TGTGCCAGCAGCTTCACTAGCGGGGGAGGGGATACGCAGTATTTT. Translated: CASSFTSGGGDTQYF.